These T cell receptor beta chains were read from a single sample in a study of cytomegalovirus exposure and HLA in healthy donors. Produced via immunoSEQ multiplex PCR; TCRdb's table is partial and in-frame only. The sample holds 120,000 or so clones, 70% to 90% seen once. The sequencing input was PBMCs. These receptors were taken from a woman in her twenties or thirties in good health and CMV-seronegative. Both conserved end residues are part of each CDR3. D genes are given only for firm matches. Clone size, where shown, is once, few, many, or a class for clones that have expanded.

clone size: NA; V gene: TRBV2; D gene: NA; J gene: TRBJ1-2; CDR3 protein: CASTTGGARQQLYGYTF; CDR3 DNA: TGTGCCAGCACCACCGGTGGGGCCAGACAACAACTATATGGCTACACCTTC
clone size: NA; V gene: TRBV7-6; D gene: TRBD2; J gene: TRBJ2-2; CDR3 protein: CASSLASGGVNTGELFF; CDR3 DNA: TGTGCCAGCAGCTTAGCTAGCGGGGGGGTAAACACCGGGGAGCTGTTTTTT
clone size: NA; V gene: TRBV6-5; D gene: NA; J gene: TRBJ1-2; CDR3 protein: CASSYEGNYGYTF; CDR3 DNA: TGTGCCAGCAGTTACGAGGGTAACTATGGCTACACCTTC
clone size: few; V gene: TRBV2; D gene: TRBD1; J gene: TRBJ1-2; CDR3 protein: CASRETGVYGYTF; CDR3 DNA: TGTGCCAGCAGGGAGACAGGGGTTTATGGCTACACCTTC
clone size: NA; V gene: TRBV11-3; D gene: NA; J gene: TRBJ2-4; CDR3 protein: CASSPPTGNLAKNIQYF; CDR3 DNA: TGTGCCAGCAGCCCACCGACGGGGAACCTAGCCAAAAACATTCAGTACTTC
clone size: NA; V gene: TRBV30; D gene: NA; J gene: TRBJ2-7; CDR3 protein: CAWSVLGDTIQYF; CDR3 DNA: TGTGCCTGGAGTGTACTTGGGGACACCATACAGTACTTC
clone size: NA; V gene: TRBV5-1; D gene: NA; J gene: TRBJ1-2; CDR3 protein: CASSLEEPKYGYTF; CDR3 DNA: TGCGCCAGCAGCTTAGAGGAGCCCAAATATGGCTACACCTTC
clone size: NA; V gene: TRBV2; D gene: TRBD2; J gene: TRBJ2-7; CDR3 protein: CASSEPLLADSYEQYF; CDR3 DNA: TGTGCCAGCAGTGAACCCCTTCTAGCGGACTCCTACGAGCAGTACTTC
clone size: NA; V gene: TRBV6-4; D gene: NA; J gene: TRBJ1-1; CDR3 protein: CASSIDKNTEAFF; CDR3 DNA: TGTGCCAGCAGTATCGACAAGAACACTGAAGCTTTCTTT
clone size: NA; V gene: TRBV2; D gene: TRBD1; J gene: TRBJ2-4; CDR3 protein: CASSEEQGARALAKNIQYF; CDR3 DNA: TGTGCCAGCAGTGAAGAGCAGGGGGCCCGTGCACTAGCCAAAAACATTCAGTACTTC
clone size: NA; V gene: TRBV7-9; D gene: NA; J gene: TRBJ2-1; CDR3 protein: CASSFQGSSYNEQFF; CDR3 DNA: TGTGCCAGCAGCTTTCAGGGGAGTTCCTACAATGAGCAGTTCTTC
clone size: NA; V gene: TRBV29-1; D gene: TRBD1; J gene: TRBJ1-1; CDR3 protein: CSTRTGIGEAFF; CDR3 DNA: TGCAGCACGCGGACAGGGATTGGTGAAGCTTTCTTT
clone size: NA; V gene: TRBV4-1; D gene: NA; J gene: TRBJ1-5; CDR3 protein: CASSQAEGVQPQHF; CDR3 DNA: TGCGCCAGCAGCCAAGCCGAGGGGGTTCAGCCCCAGCATTTT
clone size: NA; V gene: TRBV2; D gene: TRBD1; J gene: TRBJ1-1; CDR3 protein: CASSGTGGNTEAFF; CDR3 DNA: TGTGCCAGCAGTGGGACAGGGGGGAACACTGAAGCTTTCTTT
clone size: NA; V gene: TRBV7-3; D gene: TRBD2; J gene: TRBJ2-1; CDR3 protein: CASSLKGALAGGRNEQFF; CDR3 DNA: TGTGCCAGCAGCTTAAAGGGAGCACTAGCGGGGGGGCGGAATGAGCAGTTCTTC
clone size: NA; V gene: TRBV11-3; D gene: NA; J gene: TRBJ2-5; CDR3 protein: CASSPTGGSGETQYF; CDR3 DNA: TGTGCCAGCAGCCCGACGGGGGGCTCGGGGGAGACCCAGTACTTC
clone size: NA; V gene: TRBV4-3; D gene: TRBD1; J gene: TRBJ2-7; CDR3 protein: CASSRLTGTGGEQYF; CDR3 DNA: TGCGCCAGCAGCCGACTTACCGGGACAGGGGGCGAGCAGTACTTC
clone size: NA; V gene: TRBV9; D gene: NA; J gene: TRBJ1-2; CDR3 protein: CASSAGQINYGYTF; CDR3 DNA: TGTGCCAGCAGCGCCGGACAGATTAACTATGGCTACACCTTC
clone size: NA; V gene: TRBV5-1; D gene: TRBD1; J gene: TRBJ1-1; CDR3 protein: CASSLSTGGEGEAFF; CDR3 DNA: TGCGCCAGCAGCTTGTCCACAGGGGGCGAAGGTGAAGCTTTCTTT
clone size: few; V gene: TRBV27; D gene: NA; J gene: TRBJ1-2; CDR3 protein: CASSSTGIPNYGYTF; CDR3 DNA: TGTGCCAGCAGTTCAACAGGGATTCCTAACTATGGCTACACCTTC
clone size: NA; V gene: TRBV27; D gene: NA; J gene: TRBJ2-1; CDR3 protein: CASTLTDSNEQFF; CDR3 DNA: TGTGCCAGCACCTTAACAGACAGTAATGAGCAGTTCTTC
clone size: once; V gene: TRBV7-2; D gene: NA; J gene: TRBJ2-2; CDR3 protein: CASSSRALNTGELFF; CDR3 DNA: TGTGCCAGCAGCTCCAGGGCCTTGAACACCGGGGAGCTGTTTTTT
clone size: few; V gene: TRBV6-1; D gene: NA; J gene: TRBJ2-5; CDR3 protein: CASSVLAGEETQYF; CDR3 DNA: TGTGCCAGCAGTGTATTGGCAGGGGAGGAGACCCAGTACTTC
clone size: NA; V gene: TRBV30; D gene: NA; J gene: TRBJ1-1; CDR3 protein: CAWSLTGNEAFF; CDR3 DNA: TGTGCCTGGAGTCTCACAGGGAATGAAGCTTTCTTT
clone size: NA; V gene: TRBV5-6; D gene: NA; J gene: TRBJ1-5; CDR3 protein: CASSSRSFSDINQPQHF; CDR3 DNA: TGTGCCAGCAGCTCCCGTTCTTTTTCAGATATTAATCAGCCCCAGCATTTT
clone size: NA; V gene: TRBV7-9; D gene: NA; J gene: TRBJ2-5; CDR3 protein: CASRWRESEETQYF; CDR3 DNA: TGTGCCAGCAGGTGGAGAGAGTCCGAAGAGACCCAGTACTTC
clone size: NA; V gene: TRBV6-1; D gene: TRBD2; J gene: TRBJ2-1; CDR3 protein: CASTSLAGGYNEQFF; CDR3 DNA: TGTGCCAGCACCTCCCTAGCGGGGGGTTACAATGAGCAGTTCTTC
clone size: NA; V gene: TRBV7-2; D gene: TRBD1; J gene: TRBJ2-7; CDR3 protein: CASSPRWDRGTLEQYF; CDR3 DNA: TGTGCCAGCAGCCCACGGTGGGACAGGGGTACCCTCGAGCAGTACTTC
clone size: few; V gene: TRBV4-1; D gene: TRBD2; J gene: TRBJ2-7; CDR3 protein: CASSRNTGTSDYEQYF; CDR3 DNA: TGCGCCAGCAGCCGTAATACCGGGACTAGCGATTACGAGCAGTACTTC
clone size: NA; V gene: TRBV27; D gene: NA; J gene: TRBJ2-1; CDR3 protein: CASSPPPGYNEQFF; CDR3 DNA: TGTGCCAGCAGTCCCCCCCCCGGCTACAATGAGCAGTTCTTC
clone size: NA; V gene: TRBV29-1; D gene: NA; J gene: TRBJ2-1; CDR3 protein: CSVVRSQGYNEQFF; CDR3 DNA: TGCAGCGTTGTCCGGTCTCAGGGGTACAATGAGCAGTTCTTC
clone size: NA; V gene: TRBV5-1; D gene: NA; J gene: TRBJ1-2; CDR3 protein: CASSLDSSNYGYTF; CDR3 DNA: TGCGCCAGCAGCTTGGACAGCTCTAACTATGGCTACACCTTC